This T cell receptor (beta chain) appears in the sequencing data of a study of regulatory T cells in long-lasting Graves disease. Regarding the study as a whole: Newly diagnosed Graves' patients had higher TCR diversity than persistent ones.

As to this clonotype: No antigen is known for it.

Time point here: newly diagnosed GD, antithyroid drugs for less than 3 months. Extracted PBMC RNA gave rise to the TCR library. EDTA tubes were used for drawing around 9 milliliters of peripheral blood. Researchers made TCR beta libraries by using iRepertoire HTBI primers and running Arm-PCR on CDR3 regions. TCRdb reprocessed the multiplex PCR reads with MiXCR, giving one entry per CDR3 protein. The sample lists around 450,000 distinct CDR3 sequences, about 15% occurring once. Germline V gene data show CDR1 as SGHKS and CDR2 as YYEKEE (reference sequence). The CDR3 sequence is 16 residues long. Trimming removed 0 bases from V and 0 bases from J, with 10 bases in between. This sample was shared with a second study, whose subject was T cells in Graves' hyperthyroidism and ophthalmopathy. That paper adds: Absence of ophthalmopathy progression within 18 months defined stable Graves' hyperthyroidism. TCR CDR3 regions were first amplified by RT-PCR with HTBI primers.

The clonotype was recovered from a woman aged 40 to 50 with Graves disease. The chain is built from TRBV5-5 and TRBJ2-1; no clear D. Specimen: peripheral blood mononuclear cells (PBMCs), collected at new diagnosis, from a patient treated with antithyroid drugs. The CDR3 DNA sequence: TGTGCCAGCAGCTTGGGTGCGGACCGCTCCTACAATGAGCAGTTCTTC. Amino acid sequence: CASSLGADRSYNEQFF.